The rows below give T cell receptor beta chains drawn from one sample of a study of shared clonotypes between healthy human individuals. Clones were read by immunoSEQ multiplex PCR, and TCRdb kept only the in-frame ones, dropping some. The repertoire holds about 2 million clones, approximately 95% seen once, with 0.13% in the top ten. The specimen was naive CD4+ T cells sorted from blood. All receptors derive from a man aged 18 to 30 in good health. Both conserved end residues are part of each CDR3. A D gene is named only where the DNA matches it firmly. For some rows the clone size is stated as once, few or many, or as a class when expanded; others skip it.

d_call: TRBD2; clone_size: NA; j_call: TRBJ2-7; v_call: TRBV10-3; cdr3_aa: CAISVTSGNSYEQYF; cdr3_nt: TGTGCCATCAGCGTGACTAGCGGGAACTCCTACGAGCAGTACTTC
d_call: NA; clone_size: NA; j_call: TRBJ2-7; v_call: TRBV20-1; cdr3_aa: CSAYSSYEQYF; cdr3_nt: TGCAGTGCTTACAGCTCCTACGAGCAGTACTTC
d_call: TRBD1; clone_size: NA; j_call: TRBJ2-1; v_call: TRBV19; cdr3_aa: CASSIGRPGQGLAEQFF; cdr3_nt: TGTGCCAGTAGTATTGGAAGACCGGGACAGGGGCTCGCTGAGCAGTTCTTC
d_call: NA; clone_size: NA; j_call: TRBJ2-5; v_call: TRBV14; cdr3_aa: CASSLLTPQETQYF; cdr3_nt: TGTGCCAGCAGCCTCCTGACACCCCAAGAGACCCAGTACTTC
d_call: NA; clone_size: NA; j_call: TRBJ1-1; v_call: TRBV7-2; cdr3_aa: CASSLVRTTEAFF; cdr3_nt: TGTGCCAGCAGCTTAGTTCGAACAACTGAAGCTTTCTTT
d_call: NA; clone_size: NA; j_call: TRBJ2-7; v_call: TRBV5-4; cdr3_aa: CASSLGGGGPYEQYF; cdr3_nt: TGTGCCAGCAGCCTCGGAGGCGGGGGCCCCTACGAGCAGTACTTC
d_call: NA; clone_size: NA; j_call: TRBJ2-5; v_call: TRBV9; cdr3_aa: CASSVEVYLQETQYF; cdr3_nt: TGTGCCAGCAGCGTAGAGGTTTACTTACAAGAGACCCAGTACTTC
d_call: NA; clone_size: NA; j_call: TRBJ1-2; v_call: TRBV30; cdr3_aa: CAWSIGYGYTF; cdr3_nt: TGTGCCTGGAGTATAGGCTATGGCTACACCTTC
d_call: NA; clone_size: NA; j_call: TRBJ2-5; v_call: TRBV30; cdr3_aa: CAWTVGAIETQYF; cdr3_nt: TGTGCCTGGACCGTAGGGGCAATAGAGACCCAGTACTTC
d_call: NA; clone_size: NA; j_call: TRBJ1-3; v_call: TRBV7-9; cdr3_aa: CASSLGFPSGNTIYF; cdr3_nt: TGTGCCAGCAGCTTGGGGTTCCCCTCTGGAAACACCATATATTTT
d_call: NA; clone_size: NA; j_call: TRBJ1-1; v_call: TRBV7-9; cdr3_aa: CASSLVRWGERTEAFF; cdr3_nt: TGTGCCAGCAGCTTAGTTCGTTGGGGAGAGAGGACTGAAGCTTTCTTT
d_call: NA; clone_size: NA; j_call: TRBJ1-3; v_call: TRBV4-1; cdr3_aa: CASSQEPRTIGNTIYF; cdr3_nt: TGCGCCAGCAGCCAAGAACCCCGTACAATAGGAAACACCATATATTTT
d_call: NA; clone_size: NA; j_call: TRBJ1-1; v_call: TRBV4-1; cdr3_aa: CASSQGDRPPEAFF; cdr3_nt: TGCGCCAGCAGCCAGGGAGACAGGCCTCCTGAAGCTTTCTTT
d_call: NA; clone_size: NA; j_call: TRBJ2-5; v_call: TRBV20-1; cdr3_aa: CSARDRTILHF; cdr3_nt: TGCAGTGCTAGAGATCGTACTATCCTGCACTTC
d_call: NA; clone_size: NA; j_call: TRBJ2-5; v_call: TRBV29-1; cdr3_aa: CSVDGTGGKTQYF; cdr3_nt: TGCAGCGTTGACGGGACCGGTGGAAAGACCCAGTACTTC
d_call: NA; clone_size: NA; j_call: TRBJ1-6; v_call: TRBV2; cdr3_aa: CASSEEKGFDYSPLHF; cdr3_nt: TGTGCCAGCAGTGAAGAGAAGGGATTCGATTATTCACCCCTCCACTTT
d_call: TRBD2; clone_size: NA; j_call: TRBJ2-3; v_call: TRBV7-2; cdr3_aa: CASSLYGGGGTDTQYF; cdr3_nt: TGTGCCAGCAGCTTATACGGCGGGGGGGGCACAGATACGCAGTATTTT
d_call: TRBD1; clone_size: NA; j_call: TRBJ1-5; v_call: TRBV2; cdr3_aa: CASSEEAGGGQPQHF; cdr3_nt: TGTGCCAGCAGTGAAGAGGCAGGGGGAGGACAGCCCCAGCATTTT
d_call: TRBD1; clone_size: NA; j_call: TRBJ2-2; v_call: TRBV19; cdr3_aa: CASSTRYGTGLTNTGELFF; cdr3_nt: TGTGCCAGTAGTACGAGATACGGGACAGGCCTTACGAACACCGGGGAGCTGTTTTTT
d_call: NA; clone_size: NA; j_call: TRBJ2-6; v_call: TRBV7-6; cdr3_aa: CASSLWGAGANVLTF; cdr3_nt: TGTGCCAGCAGCTTGTGGGGGGCTGGGGCCAACGTCCTGACTTTC
d_call: TRBD2; clone_size: NA; j_call: TRBJ2-5; v_call: TRBV2; cdr3_aa: CASSPGRGLFETQYF; cdr3_nt: TGTGCCAGCAGCCCCGGTAGGGGACTATTTGAGACCCAGTACTTC
d_call: NA; clone_size: NA; j_call: TRBJ2-5; v_call: TRBV7-2; cdr3_aa: CASSLVLAEKTQYF; cdr3_nt: TGTGCCAGCAGCTTAGTTTTAGCGGAGAAGACCCAGTACTTC
d_call: NA; clone_size: few; j_call: TRBJ2-7; v_call: TRBV2; cdr3_aa: CASSAGRGVSSYEQYF; cdr3_nt: TGTGCCAGCAGTGCCGGAAGGGGGGTGAGCTCCTACGAGCAGTACTTC
d_call: NA; clone_size: NA; j_call: TRBJ1-3; v_call: TRBV9; cdr3_aa: CASSTRQGDTIYF; cdr3_nt: TGTGCCAGCAGCACCCGGCAGGGAGACACCATATATTTT
d_call: TRBD1; clone_size: NA; j_call: TRBJ2-3; v_call: TRBV5-1; cdr3_aa: CASSLGQGALRSTDTQYF; cdr3_nt: TGCGCCAGCAGCTTGGGGCAGGGGGCGCTGAGAAGCACAGATACGCAGTATTTT
d_call: NA; clone_size: NA; j_call: TRBJ2-2; v_call: TRBV11-3; cdr3_aa: CASSQPTGITGELFF; cdr3_nt: TGTGCCAGCAGCCAACCGACAGGAATCACCGGGGAGCTGTTTTTT
d_call: NA; clone_size: NA; j_call: TRBJ2-5; v_call: TRBV28; cdr3_aa: CASMAGQETQYF; cdr3_nt: TGTGCCAGCATGGCCGGACAAGAGACCCAGTACTTC
d_call: NA; clone_size: NA; j_call: TRBJ2-2; v_call: TRBV7-3; cdr3_aa: CASSLNQALTGELFF; cdr3_nt: TGTGCCAGCAGCTTAAATCAGGCCCTCACCGGGGAGCTGTTTTTT
d_call: NA; clone_size: NA; j_call: TRBJ2-2; v_call: TRBV11-2; cdr3_aa: CASSSLRAGGTGELFF; cdr3_nt: TGTGCCAGCAGCTCCCTCCGCGCAGGGGGGACCGGGGAGCTGTTTTTT
d_call: NA; clone_size: once; j_call: TRBJ2-5; v_call: TRBV7-2; cdr3_aa: CASSFLGLLRETQYF; cdr3_nt: TGTGCCAGCAGCTTCCTGGGACTGCTTAGGGAGACCCAGTACTTC
d_call: NA; clone_size: NA; j_call: TRBJ1-1; v_call: TRBV10-3; cdr3_aa: CATGGGATEAFF; cdr3_nt: TGTGCCACCGGGGGAGGGGCCACTGAAGCTTTCTTT
d_call: TRBD2; clone_size: NA; j_call: TRBJ2-1; v_call: TRBV4-3; cdr3_aa: CASSQRPTSASYNEQFF; cdr3_nt: TGCGCCAGCAGCCAACGACCGACTAGCGCCTCCTACAATGAGCAGTTCTTC
d_call: NA; clone_size: NA; j_call: TRBJ2-7; v_call: TRBV30; cdr3_aa: CAWSVSREEQYF; cdr3_nt: TGTGCCTGGAGCGTATCTAGGGAAGAGCAGTACTTC
d_call: TRBD1; clone_size: NA; j_call: TRBJ2-3; v_call: TRBV11-2; cdr3_aa: CASSPRRTGGADTQYF; cdr3_nt: TGTGCCAGCAGCCCCCGAAGGACAGGGGGCGCAGATACGCAGTATTTT
d_call: NA; clone_size: once; j_call: TRBJ1-5; v_call: TRBV21-1; cdr3_aa: CASSKAYDRGWWNQPQHF; cdr3_nt: TGTGCCAGCAGCAAAGCCTATGACAGGGGATGGTGGAATCAGCCCCAGCATTTT
d_call: NA; clone_size: NA; j_call: TRBJ2-5; v_call: TRBV27; cdr3_aa: CASSLSGPVGTQYF; cdr3_nt: TGTGCCAGCAGTTTATCGGGTCCCGTGGGGACCCAGTACTTC
d_call: NA; clone_size: NA; j_call: TRBJ2-7; v_call: TRBV7-8; cdr3_aa: CASSLVDHLGEQYF; cdr3_nt: TGTGCCAGCAGCTTAGTCGACCACCTGGGGGAGCAGTACTTC
d_call: NA; clone_size: NA; j_call: TRBJ1-3; v_call: TRBV11-2; cdr3_aa: CASSRRDSGSQTGNTIYF; cdr3_nt: TGTGCCAGCAGCCGTAGGGATAGTGGGTCACAGACGGGAAACACCATATATTTT
d_call: NA; clone_size: NA; j_call: TRBJ1-1; v_call: TRBV30; cdr3_aa: CAWSAGRGGTEAFF; cdr3_nt: TGTGCCTGGAGTGCCGGAAGGGGGGGCACTGAAGCTTTCTTT
d_call: NA; clone_size: NA; j_call: TRBJ2-1; v_call: TRBV19; cdr3_aa: CASSPTGNSYNEQFF; cdr3_nt: TGTGCCAGTAGCCCTACAGGGAACTCCTACAATGAGCAGTTCTTC
d_call: NA; clone_size: NA; j_call: TRBJ2-3; v_call: TRBV5-6; cdr3_aa: CASNPSGQRTDTQYF; cdr3_nt: TGTGCCAGCAACCCCTCTGGACAGCGCACAGATACGCAGTATTTT
d_call: NA; clone_size: NA; j_call: TRBJ1-4; v_call: TRBV7-9; cdr3_aa: CASSPRGTSGEKLFF; cdr3_nt: TGTGCCAGCAGCCCGCGGGGCACTTCAGGTGAAAAACTGTTTTTT
d_call: TRBD2; clone_size: NA; j_call: TRBJ2-3; v_call: TRBV6-5; cdr3_aa: CASSPTSLGAPGQYF; cdr3_nt: TGTGCCAGCAGTCCGACTAGCCTCGGGGCCCCGGGGCAGTATTTT
d_call: TRBD2; clone_size: NA; j_call: TRBJ2-3; v_call: TRBV6-5; cdr3_aa: CASSYSGRGTDTQYF; cdr3_nt: TGTGCCAGCAGTTACTCGGGGAGGGGCACAGATACGCAGTATTTT
d_call: TRBD1; clone_size: NA; j_call: TRBJ1-5; v_call: TRBV5-1; cdr3_aa: CASSLGDSGNQPQHF; cdr3_nt: TGCGCCAGCAGCTTGGGGGACAGTGGCAATCAGCCCCAGCATTTT